These 16 T cell receptor beta chains were all obtained from the same sample, sequenced in a study of regulatory T cells in long-lasting Graves disease. Time point indicated: persistent/refractory GD, antithyroid drugs over 5 years with positive TRAb. PBMC RNA was the source of the TCR library. The authors built TCR beta libraries using iRepertoire HTBI primers and Arm-PCR of CDR3 regions. TCRdb re-called the multiplex PCR reads with MiXCR, one entry per CDR3 protein. This table has a few hundred thousand distinct CDR3 sequences, roughly 24% appearing once. The sequencing here drew on peripheral blood mononuclear cells (PBMCs), taken when the disease was refractory, from a patient treated with antithyroid drugs. All receptors come from a woman between 40 and 55 years old with Graves disease.

This clonotype appeared many times. The chain combines TRBV2 with TRBJ1-4, with D unresolved. The CDR3 covers 14 residues. The germline CDR1 and CDR2 sequences are SNHLY and FYNNEI. Trimming stripped 8 bases from V and 5 bases from J, with 15 bases between. CDR3 sequence: CASLLRPGNEKLFF. The CDR3 nucleotides read TGTGCCAGCCTACTCCGGCCGGGAAATGAAAAACTGTTTTTT.

V is TRBV7-9 and J is TRBJ2-7, with 8 bases matching TRBD2. Germline V gene data show CDR1 as SEHNR and CDR2 as FQNEAQ (reference sequence). The CDR3 covers 15 residues. J gave up 3 bases and V 3 bases, and 7 bases lay outside the gene matches. The CDR3 nucleotides read TGTGCCAGCAGCTTCACGACGGGAGGGTTCTACGAGCAGTACTTC. As protein: CASSFTTGGFYEQYF.

This clonotype occurred many times. The chain has TRBV28 and TRBJ1-5, with 8 bases matching TRBD1. The CDR3 runs 15 residues. The J segment lost 4 bases and the V segment lost 4 bases, leaving 6 bases of the junction unmatched. Looked up from germline, CDR1 is MDHEN and CDR2 is SYDVKM. CDR3 loop: CASSSPTGANQPQHF. In DNA, the CDR3 is TGTGCCAGCAGTTCCCCGACAGGGGCGAATCAGCCCCAGCATTTT.

This clonotype was seen at least ten times. CDR3 sequence (DNA): TGCAGTGCTAGCGGAAACTACAATGAGCAGTTCTTC. Amino acid sequence: CSASGNYNEQFF. V gene TRBV20-1 combines with J gene TRBJ2-1; D remains unclear. V was trimmed by 3 bases and J by 3 bases, leaving 6 bases between them. Germline assignment: CDR1 DFQATT and CDR2 SNEGSKA (reference sequence). The CDR3 has 12 amino acids.

Of note for this clonotype: Possible read error: a much larger clone is one base away. The chain carries TRBV7-9 and TRBJ1-5, with TRBD1 matching 9 bases. J was trimmed by 9 bases and V by 5 bases; bases with no gene match: 11. The CDR3 contains 15 residues. Germline V gene sequence: CDR1 SEHNR, CDR2 FQNEAQ (reference sequence). CDR3 region: CASSRTGAERRPQHF. The CDR3 nucleotides are TGTGCCAGCAGCCGGACAGGGGCCGAGCGTCGGCCCCAGCATTTT.

This chain uses TRBV2 with TRBJ1-3; perhaps TRBD1 as D (5 bases). Trimming removed 3 bases from V and 2 bases from J, with 14 bases in between. The CDR3 loop spans 16 amino acids. Germline V gene lookup returns CDR1 SNHLY and CDR2 FYNNEI. CDR3 nucleotides: TGTGCCAGCAGTGATTGGGTTGGGGGACCTGGAAACACCATATATTTT. This sequence encodes CASSDWVGGPGNTIYF.

The rearrangement joins TRBV20-1 to TRBJ2-5, with TRBD2 matching 11 bases. This CDR3 has 15 amino acids. Germline CDR1 reads DFQATT; CDR2 reads SNEGSKA (reference sequence). V dropped 6 bases and J dropped 2; count of bases not matched to a gene: 8. The CDR3 reads CSARRLAGNQETQYF. The CDR3 nucleotides read TGCAGTGCAAGAAGACTAGCGGGGAATCAAGAGACCCAGTACTTC.

This clonotype was picked up a small number of times. The genes are TRBV20-1 and TRBJ2-2; no firm D call. This CDR3 contains 15 residues. Trimming took off 3 bases at V and 0 bases at J, with 11 bases between the two ends. The germline V gene encodes CDR1 DFQATT and CDR2 SNEGSKA (reference sequence). The CDR3 DNA reads TGCAGTGCTAGGGTACTACCAGCGAACACCGGGGAGCTGTTTTTT. This codes for CSARVLPANTGELFF.

This clonotype was counted many times. The CDR3: CASSLLGGGQETQYF. CDR3 sequence (DNA): TGTGCCAGCAGCCTACTAGGAGGAGGACAAGAGACCCAGTACTTC. The chain carries TRBV11-2 and TRBJ2-5, with D maybe TRBD2 (5 bases). V dropped 5 bases and J dropped 2 bases, with 15 bases sitting between them. The CDR3 has 15 residues. Germline V gives CDR1 SGHAT, CDR2 FQNNGV.

This clonotype was detected ten times or more. V usage is TRBV28 and J usage is TRBJ2-5, with TRBD1 identical over 11 bases. From germline, CDR1 is MDHEN and CDR2 SYDVKM. The CDR3 runs 15 residues. The J segment lost 1 base and the V segment lost 5 bases, leaving 3 bases of the junction unmatched. CDR3: CASSAGQGAQETQYF. CDR3 coding DNA: TGTGCCAGCAGTGCTGGACAGGGGGCCCAAGAGACCCAGTACTTC.

This clonotype has only a few counts. V and J are TRBV24-1 and TRBJ2-2; D perhaps matches TRBD2 (7 bases). CDR3 length equals 17 residues. Germline CDR1 KGHDR, CDR2 SFDVKD. Trimming stripped 0 bases from V and 3 bases from J, with 13 bases between. The CDR3 loop reads CATSDLAGGLDTGELFF. The CDR3 nucleotides are TGTGCCACCAGTGATTTGGCCGGGGGGCTGGACACCGGGGAGCTGTTTTTT.

This clonotype occurred many times. The J gene is TRBJ2-7, the V gene TRBV12-5; TRBD1 agrees at 7 bases. CDR1 is LGHNT and CDR2 is FRNRAP in the germline V gene. The V gene end was trimmed by 2 bases and the J gene end by 3 bases; junction bases not matched to a gene: 4. The CDR3 is made up of 14 amino acids. CDR3: CASGLTRGSYEQYF. Here the CDR3 DNA reads TGTGCTAGTGGTTTGACCAGGGGGAGCTACGAGCAGTACTTC.

In this sample, this clonotype turned up many times. The chain combines TRBV28 with TRBJ1-1; TRBD1 aligns across 8 bases. The CDR3 consists of 14 residues. V shed 6 bases and J 3 bases; nucleotides not matched to a gene: 6. Germline lookup yields CDR1 MDHEN and CDR2 SYDVKM. The CDR3 DNA reads as TGTGCCAGCAGGGTGAGACAGGGGTACACTGAAGCTTTCTTT. This codes for CASRVRQGYTEAFF.

This clonotype has only a few counts. This chain links TRBV7-8 with TRBJ2-5; D call uncertain. The CDR3 loop spans 15 amino acids. CDR1 is SGHVS, CDR2 FQNEAQ, per germline. V lost 1 base and J 5 bases, leaving 14 bases between the germline ends. The CDR3 spells CASSLELALGETQYF. The DNA of the CDR3 is TGTGCCAGCAGCTTAGAATTGGCTCTCGGGGAGACCCAGTACTTC.

The chain joins TRBV19 to TRBJ2-5; TRBD1 might be the D (7 bases). CDR1 LNHDA and CDR2 SQIVND come from the germline V gene (reference sequence). V was trimmed by 6 bases and J by 1 base, leaving 12 bases between them. The CDR3 covers 14 residues. In DNA form, the CDR3 reads TGTGCCAGTAGGCGGGGACAGACCCAAGAGACCCAGTACTTC. As protein: CASRRGQTQETQYF.

With respect to this clonotype: At one end the junction does not follow the germline gene, possibly because of a read error. V and J are TRBV5-1 and TRBJ1-1; tentatively, D is TRBD1 (5 bases). This CDR3 contains 14 residues. The germline V gene encodes CDR1 SGHRS and CDR2 YFSETQ. CDR3 sequence (DNA): TGCACCAGCAGCTTGGTCGCAGGGAGGACTGAAGCTTTCTTT. Translation: CTSSLVAGRTEAFF.